This T cell receptor (beta chain) derives from a study of OX40 agonist ivuxolimab in advanced cancers. Sequencing was performed with immunoSEQ multiplex PCR; in TCRdb, only in-frame clones are kept and a portion is missing. The sample has some 35,000 clones; under 80% are singletons. The ends were cut back, 5 bases at V and 5 bases at J, with 18 bases in the middle. The CDR3 is 15 residues long. Germline lookup yields CDR1 SGHTA and CDR2 FQGTGA. The sample in question was CD4+ or CD8+ T cells sorted from blood, obtained in a trial of the OX40 agonist ivuxolimab. This sequence joins TRBV7-3 and TRBJ1-1; D gene ambiguous. The clonotype was recovered from an adult with an advanced solid tumor such as melanoma, head and neck, liver or kidney cancer. CDR3: CASSPRQFAATEAFF. CDR3 sequence (DNA): TGTGCCAGCAGCCCGCGACAATTCGCAGCAACTGAAGCTTTCTTT.